The rows below give T cell receptor beta chains drawn from one sample of a study of blood T cell repertoires in COVID-19. This table comes from immunoSEQ multiplex PCR, and its TCRdb copy is limited to in-frame clones, with some not included. In the table there are some 100,000 clones, approximately 90% of which are singletons. Sequencing input: peripheral blood. The receptors were sampled from a human donor with acute or convalescent COVID-19. The donor label of this sample is uncertain. Both conserved end residues are part of each CDR3. D genes are given only for firm matches. Some rows mark clone size as missing; the rest say once, few, many or name a class of expanded clone.

size	J	D	V	CDR3	DNA
NA	TRBJ1-2	TRBD1	TRBV28	CASTDPGTDPLFYGYTF	TGTGCCAGCACTGACCCCGGGACAGACCCCCTCTTTTATGGCTACACCTTC
NA	TRBJ1-2	TRBD1	TRBV30	CAWTVWDRGNYGYTF	TGTGCCTGGACCGTCTGGGACAGGGGAAACTATGGCTACACCTTC
NA	TRBJ1-1	NA	TRBV3-1/TRBV3-2	CASSQGQVWGEAFF	TGTGCCAGCAGCCAAGGACAGGTCTGGGGTGAAGCTTTCTTT
NA	TRBJ2-7	NA	TRBV5-4	CASSLGQGLLPYEQYF	TGTGCCAGCAGCTTGGGGCAGGGGTTGCTCCCCTACGAGCAGTACTTC
once	TRBJ1-1	NA	TRBV28	CASRTRRDTEAFF	TGTGCCAGCAGGACTCGGAGGGACACTGAAGCTTTCTTT
few	TRBJ2-1	NA	TRBV21-1	CASSKGGQLSSYNEQFF	TGTGCCAGCAGCAAAGGGGGACAGTTAAGCTCCTACAATGAGCAGTTCTTC
NA	TRBJ2-1	TRBD2	TRBV3-1/TRBV3-2	CASSQASGGAGNEQFF	TGTGCCAGCAGCCAAGCTAGCGGGGGGGCCGGTAATGAGCAGTTCTTC
NA	TRBJ1-5	NA	TRBV24-1	CATSGYGGGNQPQHF	TGTGCCACCAGTGGGTACGGAGGTGGCAATCAGCCCCAGCATTTT
NA	TRBJ2-7	TRBD2	TRBV27	CASSLYPGTNYEQYF	TGTGCCAGCAGTTTATACCCCGGGACTAACTACGAGCAGTACTTC
few	TRBJ1-4	NA	TRBV4-3	CASSLTPGTNEKLFF	TGCGCCAGCAGTCTTACCCCGGGGACTAACGAAAAACTGTTTTTT
NA	TRBJ1-2	NA	TRBV5-4	CASSLVTGYGYTF	TGTGCCAGCAGCTTGGTGACAGGCTATGGCTACACCTTC
few	TRBJ1-2	TRBD1	TRBV7-9	CASSPVGFETGGNGYTF	TGTGCCAGCAGCCCAGTGGGTTTTGAGACAGGGGGCAACGGCTACACCTTC
NA	TRBJ2-1	TRBD1	TRBV30	CAWRDRDPYNEQFF	TGTGCCTGGAGAGACAGGGACCCCTACAATGAGCAGTTCTTC
NA	TRBJ1-5	NA	TRBV19	CASGRGQPQHF	TGTGCCAGTGGGAGGGGGCAGCCCCAGCATTTT
NA	TRBJ1-2	NA	TRBV29-1	CSVAQGDYGYTF	TGCAGCGTTGCACAGGGCGACTATGGCTACACCTTC
NA	TRBJ2-1	NA	TRBV30	CAFNRLSSYNEQFF	TGTGCCTTTAATCGGTTGAGCTCCTACAATGAGCAGTTCTTC
NA	TRBJ1-1	NA	TRBV27	CASTSFWTGTEAFF	TGTGCCAGCACGTCTTTCTGGACTGGGACTGAAGCTTTCTTT
NA	TRBJ2-7	TRBD1	TRBV15	CATSRSYSWTGRSYEQYF	TGTGCCACCAGCAGATCTTATTCCTGGACAGGGAGGTCCTACGAGCAGTACTTC
NA	TRBJ2-5	NA	TRBV5-1	CASSLWGVRETQYF	TGCGCCAGCAGCTTGTGGGGGGTTCGAGAGACCCAGTACTTC
once	TRBJ1-2	TRBD1	TRBV20-1	CSASPGQGRYGYTF	TGCAGTGCTAGTCCGGGACAGGGACGCTATGGCTACACCTTC
once	TRBJ1-3	TRBD1	TRBV7-2	CASRLQGAPGNTIYF	TGTGCCAGCAGACTTCAGGGGGCGCCGGGAAACACCATATATTTT
NA	TRBJ1-5	NA	TRBV6-5	CASDQVLSNQPQHF	TGTGCCTCTGACCAGGTATTGAGCAATCAGCCCCAGCATTTT
NA	TRBJ2-7	TRBD1	TRBV11-2	CASSSSGTGPFEQYF	TGTGCCAGCAGCTCCTCCGGGACAGGGCCCTTTGAGCAGTACTTC
NA	TRBJ1-4	TRBD1	TRBV19	CASSQIHSGTGLEKLFF	TGTGCCAGTAGTCAGATCCACTCCGGGACAGGACTAGAAAAACTGTTTTTT
once	TRBJ2-1	NA	TRBV15	CATATDSYNEQFF	TGTGCCACGGCGACAGACTCCTACAATGAGCAGTTCTTC
NA	TRBJ2-7	NA	TRBV27	CASTYKQGLHSYEQYF	TGTGCCAGCACCTACAAGCAGGGGCTTCACTCCTACGAGCAGTACTTC